Below, 24 T cell receptor beta chains from the same sample are listed, as sequenced in a study of blood T cell repertoires in COVID-19 (dated by TCRdb to about 2020). Library preparation used the immunoSEQ multiplex PCR assay. This is the immuneACCESS table as TCRdb keeps it, with only in-frame sequences that have V and J called. A part of the clones is gone; compared with another copy, unresolved V genes explain less than half, and the rest is unexplained. Recorded for this sample are about 94,000 clones; around 86% of them occurred a single time. 4.9% of the sample is taken by the ten largest. The sequenced sample was peripheral blood. These receptors were taken from a woman of 80 years or more with acute or convalescent COVID-19.

This chain links TRBV2 with TRBJ1-5, with no clear D. This CDR3 is 13 amino acids long. The V end lost 2 bases, the J end lost 3 bases, and 5 bases lay between the germline ends. The germline V gene encodes CDR1 SNHLY and CDR2 FYNNEI. As DNA, the CDR3 is TGTGCCAGCAGTGAAATTAACAATCAGCCCCAGCATTTT. This sequence encodes CASSEINNQPQHF.

This sequence joins TRBV7-9 and TRBJ1-1, with D unclear. V lost 0 bases and J lost 2, with 7 bases in between. The CDR3 totals 14 residues. Germline values: CDR1 SEHNR, CDR2 FQNEAQ (reference sequence). CDR3 DNA sequence: TGTGCCAGCAGCTTAGCTGGGCCAAACACTGAAGCTTTCTTT. It translates to CASSLAGPNTEAFF.

In its sample, this clone was seen once. V usage is TRBV10-1 and J usage is TRBJ2-3, with no clear D. Germline V gene data show CDR1 as WNHNN and CDR2 as SYGVQD (reference sequence). The length of the CDR3 is 15 residues. Trimming shortened V by 8 bases and J by 0 bases, and 15 bases separated the two germline ends. The CDR3 DNA sequence: TGCGCCAGCCCTAGGAGACCACCTAGCACAGATACGCAGTATTTT. Translated: CASPRRPPSTDTQYF.

This clone was observed a handful of times. The chain uses TRBV4-3 and TRBJ2-1; 7 nucleotides line up with TRBD1. CDR3 length equals 13 residues. CDR1 LGHNA and CDR2 YSLEER come from the germline V gene. V dropped 6 bases and J dropped 4; count of bases not matched to a gene: 3. The CDR3 DNA reads as TGCGCCAGCAGTCGGGACAGTTACAATGAGCAGTTCTTC. Translated: CASSRDSYNEQFF.

J is TRBJ1-4 and V is TRBV6-5, with D tentatively TRBD1 (5 bases). The germline V gene has CDR1 MNHEY and CDR2 SVGAGI. Trimming shortened V by 6 bases and J by 8 bases, and 16 bases separated the two germline ends. The length of the CDR3 is 14 residues. The CDR3 sequence: CASRNSGGDEKLFF. In DNA form, the CDR3 reads TGTGCCAGCAGGAACTCGGGGGGAGACGAAAAACTGTTTTTT.

The genes are TRBV6-5 and TRBJ2-7; a possible D gene is TRBD2 (6 bases). This CDR3 contains 16 residues. CDR1 is MNHEY and CDR2 is SVGAGI in the germline V gene. The ends were cut back, 4 bases at V and 5 bases at J, with 21 bases in the middle. CDR3: CASSSILAADRHEQYF. CDR3 nucleotides: TGTGCCAGCAGTTCAATATTAGCGGCTGACCGCCACGAGCAGTACTTC.

The CDR3 reads CASSLGAGNGNIQYF. The CDR3 DNA sequence: TGTGCCAGCAGCTTGGGGGCAGGGAACGGAAACATTCAGTACTTC. The chain employs TRBV5-4 and TRBJ2-4; a possible D gene is TRBD1 (5 bases). The V gene's germline CDR1 is SGHNT and CDR2 YYREEE (reference sequence). V shed 0 bases and J shed 6 bases, with 13 bases lying between them. The CDR3 loop spans 15 amino acids.

As DNA, the CDR3 is TGTGCCAGCAGCCAGAGGACTAGCGGGTTTAGCTCCTACAATGAGCAGTTCTTC. Protein: CASSQRTSGFSSYNEQFF. The genes are TRBV3-1 (or the pseudogene TRBV3-2) and TRBJ2-1; 11 positions match TRBD2. The CDR3 is made up of 18 amino acids. Germline V gene lookup returns CDR1 LGHDT and CDR2 YNNKEL (reference sequence). The trim removed 3 bases at V and 0 bases at J, leaving 7 bases unmatched.

V gene TRBV7-2 combines with J gene TRBJ1-5; D is undetermined. From germline, CDR1 is SGHTA and CDR2 FQGNSA. This CDR3 is 13 amino acids long. The ends were cut back, 3 bases at V and 4 bases at J, with 7 bases in the middle. The CDR3 here is CASSLTGNQPQHF. In DNA form, the CDR3 reads TGTGCCAGCAGCTTGACTGGAAATCAGCCCCAGCATTTT.

This clone was picked up one time. The CDR3: CASSRTGESTDTQYF. The CDR3 region has the DNA TGCGCCAGCAGCCGAACAGGGGAAAGCACAGATACGCAGTATTTT. V gene TRBV5-1 combines with J gene TRBJ2-3; 7 bases fit TRBD1. Germline V lookup: CDR1 SGHRS, CDR2 YFSETQ. CDR3 length: 15 amino acids. The V segment lost 4 bases and the J segment 0 bases; nucleotides outside the gene matches: 5.

This chain's CDR3 is CASSPTGGRETQYF. The DNA for the CDR3 is TGTGCCAGCAGCCCTACAGGGGGGCGCGAGACCCAGTACTTC. The chain has TRBV5-8 and TRBJ2-5, with TRBD1 matching 8 bases. The CDR3 covers 14 residues. V lost 4 bases, J lost 5 bases, and 7 bases stayed unmatched. In germline, CDR1 is SGHTS, CDR2 YDEGEE.

In its sample, this clone was seen once. This chain joins TRBV11-2 and TRBJ1-6, with 7 positions matching TRBD1. The CDR3 covers 15 residues. Germline V gene data show CDR1 as SGHAT and CDR2 as FQNNGV. J lost 8 bases, V lost 5 bases, and 9 bases had no gene match. The CDR3 here is CASSADRPEYSPLHF. The CDR3 DNA follows: TGTGCCAGCAGCGCGGACAGGCCCGAATATTCACCCCTCCACTTT.

This chain connects TRBV6-5 to TRBJ1-1, with 10 bases matching TRBD1. There are 15 residues in the CDR3. The ends lost 5 bases at V and 0 bases at J; junction bases unmatched: 3. Germline V lookup: CDR1 MNHEY, CDR2 SVGAGI. The CDR3 DNA reads as TGTGCCAGCAGTCAGGGACAGGGGATGAACACTGAAGCTTTCTTT. Translating gives CASSQGQGMNTEAFF.

The chain recombines TRBV13 with TRBJ1-1; the D gene is possibly TRBD1 (6 bases). V was shortened by 3 bases and J by 10 bases, with 30 bases between the two germline ends. The CDR3 loop spans 18 amino acids. The germline V gene encodes CDR1 PRHDT and CDR2 FYEKMQ (reference sequence). The CDR3 nucleotides are TGTGCCAGCAGCTTTCGCGACCGCCGGGACACCGAACGAGGTGCAGCTTTCTTT. It yields the protein CASSFRDRRDTERGAAFF.

This sequence joins TRBV3-1 (or the pseudogene TRBV3-2) and TRBJ1-5; D not certain. CDR1 is LGHDT and CDR2 is YNNKEL in the germline V gene (reference sequence). V dropped 0 bases and J dropped 0 bases, with 9 bases sitting between them. This CDR3 contains 16 residues. In DNA, the CDR3 is TGTGCCAGCAGCCAAGAAAGAGGGATTAGCAATCAGCCCCAGCATTTT. Protein: CASSQERGISNQPQHF.

The V gene is TRBV5-4, the J gene TRBJ1-1; 9 nucleotides match TRBD1. Germline CDR1 and CDR2: SGHNT and YYREEE (reference sequence). With V trimmed by 3 bases and J by 7 bases, 13 bases remained unmatched. The CDR3 loop spans 16 amino acids. The CDR3 sequence: CASSYRQGVAGGEAFF. The CDR3 coding sequence is TGTGCCAGCAGCTATAGACAGGGGGTCGCCGGGGGTGAAGCTTTCTTT.

V is TRBV30 and J is TRBJ1-1; a weak D match, TRBD1 (5 bases). The germline gives CDR1 GTSNPN, CDR2 SVGIG (reference sequence). V was pared by 2 bases and J by 0 bases, with 7 bases between. This CDR3 is built from 13 residues. The CDR3 DNA reads as TGTGCCTGGAGTTGGACACTGAACACTGAAGCTTTCTTT. It translates to CAWSWTLNTEAFF.

The chain recombines TRBV5-1 with TRBJ2-3, with TRBD2 identical over 9 bases. Germline CDR1 is SGHRS and CDR2 is YFSETQ. J lost 1 base, V lost 4 bases, and 7 bases had no gene match. This CDR3 has 16 residues. CDR3 bases: TGCGCCAGCAGCCCGAGCGGGGGGTCCGGCACAGATACGCAGTATTTT. This gives the protein CASSPSGGSGTDTQYF.

This chain connects TRBV5-5 to TRBJ1-4, with TRBD1 matching over 12 bases. V lost 0 bases, J lost 7 bases, and 7 bases stayed unmatched. This CDR3 has 17 amino acids. Germline V CDR1 and CDR2: SGHKS, YYEKEE (reference sequence). The CDR3 protein is CASSLAGTGGRGEKLFF. The CDR3 DNA is TGTGCCAGCAGCTTGGCCGGGACAGGGGGCAGGGGTGAAAAACTGTTTTTT.

This sequence joins TRBV19 and TRBJ2-5; D unresolved. V was clipped by 4 bases and J by 2 bases, with 14 bases between them. This CDR3 is 15 amino acids long. Germline-derived CDR1 and CDR2 are LNHDA and SQIVND (reference sequence). CDR3: CASSNPPAGQETQYF. In nucleotides, the CDR3 is TGTGCCAGTAGTAATCCCCCGGCAGGACAAGAGACCCAGTACTTC.

The chain recombines TRBV21-1 with TRBJ1-4. TRBV21-1 is annotated as a pseudogene. The CDR3 is 16 residues long. This CDR3 reads CASSKGTGTTNEKLFF. CDR3 nucleotides: TGTGCCAGCAGCAAAGGAACGGGAACAACTAATGAAAAACTGTTTTTT.

This chain uses TRBV9 with TRBJ2-1, with 7 bases that match TRBD2. Germline V gene lookup returns CDR1 SGDLS and CDR2 YYNGEE. This CDR3 has 17 residues. Trimming cost V 3 bases and J 8 bases; bases outside gene matches: 17. As DNA, the CDR3 is TGTGCCAGCAGCGGAAGCCAAGGGTCCTACACTAGCGATGAGCAGTTCTTC. This codes for CASSGSQGSYTSDEQFF.

The chain recombines TRBV7-9 with TRBJ1-1; 7 positions match TRBD1. CDR3 length: 13 amino acids. V trimming: 5 bases; J trimming: 10 bases; junction bases outside the gene matches: 10. In germline, CDR1 is SEHNR, CDR2 FQNEAQ (reference sequence). The chain's CDR3 is CASSQTQGDGAFF. The CDR3 nucleotides are TGTGCCAGCAGCCAGACCCAGGGGGATGGAGCTTTCTTT.

The V and J genes are TRBV27 and TRBJ2-1; 8 bases fit TRBD2. This CDR3 contains 15 residues. The germline CDR1 and CDR2 sequences are MNHEY and SMNVEV (reference sequence). Trimming at V came to 3 bases and at J to 8 bases, leaving 9 bases not matched to a gene. CDR3 nucleotides: TGTGCCAGCAGTTTCCTTACTGGGACTAGTGATGAGCAGTTCTTC. It encodes CASSFLTGTSDEQFF.